Sequencing of this TCR beta chain was carried out in a study of early T cells in non-severe SARS-CoV-2 infection. This clonotype was observed at least ten times. V gave up 0 bases and J gave up 10 bases, with 23 bases separating them. The CDR3 spans 17 residues. From germline, CDR1 is SGHRS and CDR2 YFSETQ. The TCR library protocol was used to attach unique molecular identifiers. These identifiers were attached to individual cDNA molecules. MiXCR, run by TCRdb on the 5' RACE reads, gives a single entry per CDR3 protein. This sample has 50,000 to 55,000 distinct CDR3 sequences, with more than 9% found just once.

The sequence derives from an adult who was a healthcare worker with PCR-confirmed SARS-CoV-2 infection or an uninfected control (not recorded which). This chain links TRBV5-1 with TRBJ2-1; D is unresolved. Sequencing used whole blood. The CDR3, as DNA: TGCGCCAGCAGCTTGGTTTCGGCCGGGCTCAAGGGTGGAGAGCAGTTCTTC. Translated: CASSLVSAGLKGGEQFF.